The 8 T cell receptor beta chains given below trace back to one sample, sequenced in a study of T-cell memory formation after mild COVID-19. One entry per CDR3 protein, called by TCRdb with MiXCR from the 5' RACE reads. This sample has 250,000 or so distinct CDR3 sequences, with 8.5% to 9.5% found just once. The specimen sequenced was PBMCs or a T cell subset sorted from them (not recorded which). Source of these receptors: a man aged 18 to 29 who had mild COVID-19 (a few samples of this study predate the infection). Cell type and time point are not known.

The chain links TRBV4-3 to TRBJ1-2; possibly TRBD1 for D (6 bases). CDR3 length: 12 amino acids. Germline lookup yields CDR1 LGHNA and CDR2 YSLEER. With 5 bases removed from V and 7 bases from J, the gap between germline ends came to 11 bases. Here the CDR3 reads CASSAQGRGYTF. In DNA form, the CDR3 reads TGCGCCAGCAGCGCACAGGGACGTGGCTACACCTTC.

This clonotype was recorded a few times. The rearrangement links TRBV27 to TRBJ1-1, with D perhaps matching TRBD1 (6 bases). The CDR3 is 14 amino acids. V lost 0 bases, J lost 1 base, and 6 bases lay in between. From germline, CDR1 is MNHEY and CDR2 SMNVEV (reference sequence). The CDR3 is CASSLSGANTEAFF. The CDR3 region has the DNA TGTGCCAGCAGTTTATCGGGGGCGAACACTGAAGCTTTCTTT.

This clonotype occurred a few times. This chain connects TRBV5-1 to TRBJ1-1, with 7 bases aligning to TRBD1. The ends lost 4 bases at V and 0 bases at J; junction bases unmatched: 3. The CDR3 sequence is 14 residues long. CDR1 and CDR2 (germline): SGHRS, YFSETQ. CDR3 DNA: TGCGCCAGCAGCGTACAGGGGATGAACACTGAAGCTTTCTTT. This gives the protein CASSVQGMNTEAFF. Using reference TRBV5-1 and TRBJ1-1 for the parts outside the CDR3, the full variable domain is KAGVTQTPRYLIKTRGQQVTLSCSPISGHRSVSWYQQTPGQGLQFLFEYFSETQRNKGNFPGRFSGRQFSNSRSEMNVSTLELGDSALYLCASSVQGMNTEAFFGQGTRLTVV.

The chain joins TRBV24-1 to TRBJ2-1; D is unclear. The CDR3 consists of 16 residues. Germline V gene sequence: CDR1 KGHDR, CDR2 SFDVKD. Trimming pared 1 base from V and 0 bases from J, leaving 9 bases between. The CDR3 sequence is CATSDLSAVSYNEQFF. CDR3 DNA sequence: TGTGCCACCAGTGATTTAAGCGCAGTCTCCTACAATGAGCAGTTCTTC.

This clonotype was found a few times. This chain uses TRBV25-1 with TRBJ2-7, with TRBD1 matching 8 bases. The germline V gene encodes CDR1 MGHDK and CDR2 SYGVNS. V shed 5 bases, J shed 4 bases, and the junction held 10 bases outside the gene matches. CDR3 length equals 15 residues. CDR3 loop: CASSPQGAWSYEQYF. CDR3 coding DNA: TGTGCCAGCAGTCCCCAGGGGGCCTGGTCGTACGAGCAGTACTTC.

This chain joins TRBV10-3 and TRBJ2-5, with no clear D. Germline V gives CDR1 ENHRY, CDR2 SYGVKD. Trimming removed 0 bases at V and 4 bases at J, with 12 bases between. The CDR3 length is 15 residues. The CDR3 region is CAISESGRQIETQYF. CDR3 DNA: TGTGCCATCAGTGAGTCGGGCCGACAAATAGAGACCCAGTACTTC.

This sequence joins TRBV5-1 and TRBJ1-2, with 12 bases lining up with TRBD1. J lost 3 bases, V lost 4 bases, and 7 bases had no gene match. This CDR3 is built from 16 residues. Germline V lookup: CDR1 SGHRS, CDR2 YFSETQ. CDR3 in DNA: TGCGCCAGCAGCACCCAAGGGACAGGGGGCGACTATGGCTACACCTTC. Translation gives CASSTQGTGGDYGYTF.

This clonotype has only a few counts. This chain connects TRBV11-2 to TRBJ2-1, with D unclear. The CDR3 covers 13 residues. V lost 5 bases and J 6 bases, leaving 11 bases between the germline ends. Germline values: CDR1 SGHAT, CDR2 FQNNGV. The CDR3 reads CASSLSPSNEQFF. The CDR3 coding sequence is TGTGCCAGCAGCCTAAGTCCCAGCAATGAGCAGTTCTTC.